This paragraph reports one T cell receptor beta chain. TCRdb re-called the RT-PCR reads with MiXCR, one entry per CDR3 protein. The sample consists of about 700,000 distinct CDR3 sequences, more than 13% of them appearing once. Trimming pared 2 bases from V and 2 bases from J, leaving 8 bases between. CDR1 is KGHDR, CDR2 SFDVKD, per germline. The CDR3 totals 14 residues. Sequencing was carried out using memory CD4+ T cells from blood. The receptor comes from a female donor in good health, serving as a healthy control. The genes are TRBV24-1 and TRBJ2-5; TRBD1 is a possible D gene (5 bases). The CDR3 DNA sequence: TGTGCCACCAGTGATTGGCAGGGTCAAGAGACCCAGTACTTC. This encodes CATSDWQGQETQYF.